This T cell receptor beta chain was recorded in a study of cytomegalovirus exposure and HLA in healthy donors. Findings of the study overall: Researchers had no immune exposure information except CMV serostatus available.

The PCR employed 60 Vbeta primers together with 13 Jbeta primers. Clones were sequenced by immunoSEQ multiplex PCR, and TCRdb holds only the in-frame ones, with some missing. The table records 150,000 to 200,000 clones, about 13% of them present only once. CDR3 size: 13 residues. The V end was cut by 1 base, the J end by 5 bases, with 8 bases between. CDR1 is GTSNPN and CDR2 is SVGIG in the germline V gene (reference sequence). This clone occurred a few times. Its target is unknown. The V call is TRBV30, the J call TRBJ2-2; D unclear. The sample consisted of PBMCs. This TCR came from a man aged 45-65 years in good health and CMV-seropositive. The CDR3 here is CAWSAIGTGELFF. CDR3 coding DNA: TGTGCCTGGAGTGCCATCGGGACCGGGGAGCTGTTTTTT.